This T cell receptor beta chain was recorded in a study of T cells in Graves' hyperthyroidism and ophthalmopathy. Study observations and caveats: Through a model of 13 V-J features, ophthalmopathy was separated from stable hyperthyroidism. The blood repertoire included most of the expanded thyroid clonotypes above 0.001.

This clonotype came up once. Antigen specificity is unknown. The CDR3 sequence is 15 residues long. Germline CDR1 is SGHTA and CDR2 is FQGNSA. V was clipped by 3 bases and J by 4 bases; unmatched bases: 4. From RNA transcripts, TCR beta CDR3 regions were amplified. The HTBI primer set was used in a first-round RT-PCR of the TCR CDR3. One entry per CDR3 protein, called by TCRdb with MiXCR from the multiplex PCR reads. Among 500,000 to 800,000 distinct CDR3 sequences listed, over 40% were seen once. This TCR derives from an adult man with Graves' disease, either hyperthyroidism or ophthalmopathy (not recorded which). The chain uses TRBV7-2 and TRBJ2-3, with TRBD2 matching over 10 bases. The sequencing input was peripheral blood or thyroid tissue (not recorded which). The CDR3 here is CASSLGLATADTQYF. The CDR3 DNA reads as TGTGCCAGCAGCTTGGGACTAGCGACGGCAGATACGCAGTATTTT.